The 8 T cell receptor beta chains listed next were all sequenced from one sample in a study of blood T cell repertoires in COVID-19. TCRdb's copy holds only in-frame clones and misses some; the assay was immunoSEQ multiplex PCR. The table records 200,000 to 300,000 clones, over 70% of them present only once. Sequencing was performed on PBMCs or T cells enriched from blood (not recorded which). These receptors all come from a woman aged 40 to 55 who had been exposed to COVID-19.

The chain uses TRBV7-2 and TRBJ1-1, with a tentative D call TRBD1 (5 bases). Deletions cut 6 bases from V and 1 base from J, with 9 bases between. This CDR3 is 13 amino acids long. CDR1 SGHTA and CDR2 FQGNSA come from the germline V gene. CDR3 loop: CASRIDRNTEAFF. The CDR3 nucleotides are TGTGCCAGCAGGATTGACAGGAACACTGAAGCTTTCTTT. The entire variable domain, with the rest obtained from reference TRBV7-2 and TRBJ1-1, is as follows: GAGVSQSPSNKVTEKGKDVELRCDPISGHTALYWYRQSLGQGLEFLIYFQGNSAPDKSGLPSDRFSAERTGGSVSTLTIQRTQQEDSAVYLCASRIDRNTEAFFGQGTRLTVV.

The rearrangement uses TRBV11-2 and TRBJ1-6; D gene ambiguous. Per germline, CDR1 SGHAT and CDR2 FQNNGV. V lost 0 bases and J lost 5, with 11 bases in between. The CDR3 has 16 amino acids. This chain's CDR3 is CASSLDGQVDNSPLHF. The CDR3, as DNA: TGTGCCAGCAGCTTAGATGGTCAGGTCGATAATTCACCCCTCCACTTT. Variable domain in full (rest from reference TRBV11-2 and TRBJ1-6): EAGVAQSPRYKIIEKRQSVAFWCNPISGHATLYWYQQILGQGPKLLIQFQNNGVVDDSQLPKDRFSAERLKGVDSTLKIQPAKLEDSAVYLCASSLDGQVDNSPLHFGNGTRLTVT.

This clone is categorized as medium-sized. Its ends do not fully match the called genes, so a read error is possible. The chain combines TRBV5-1 with TRBJ2-1, with a possible D match to TRBD2 (6 bases). This CDR3 comprises 16 residues. Germline CDR1 reads SGHRS; CDR2 reads YFSETQ. The CDR3 reads CASSLDIASVYNEQFF. In DNA form, the CDR3 reads TGTGCCAGCAGCTTGGATATCGCTAGCGTATACAATGAGCAGTTCTTC.

The genes are TRBV11-2 and TRBJ1-4; possible D gene TRBD1, 5 bases. Germline CDR1 reads SGHAT; CDR2 reads FQNNGV. The germline V and J ends were trimmed by 3 bases and 8 bases, with 16 bases remaining between them. This CDR3 region has 15 residues. This CDR3 reads CASSLYRWDREKLFF. CDR3 nucleotide sequence: TGTGCCAGCAGCTTGTACAGGTGGGATAGGGAAAAACTGTTTTTT.

The V and J genes are TRBV12-1 and TRBJ2-7; TRBD2 is the table's D call and was not checked against the DNA. TRBV12-1 is described as a pseudogene. The CDR3 consists of 16 residues. CDR3 sequence: CASSCVPGLADYEQYV. DNA of the CDR3: TGTGCCAGCAGCTGCGTCCCGGGACTAGCGGACTACGAGCAGTACGTC.

This chain uses TRBV19 with TRBJ1-1; 11 bases fit TRBD1. The CDR3 is made up of 14 amino acids. Germline CDR1 is LNHDA and CDR2 is SQIVND (reference sequence). Trimming took 3 bases from V and 12 from J; bases not matched to a gene: 9. This CDR3 reads CASSMDTGTGGSFF. DNA of the CDR3: TGTGCCAGTAGTATGGACACCGGGACAGGGGGATCTTTCTTT.

This sequence joins TRBV11-3 and TRBJ1-2, with D perhaps TRBD1 (6 bases). Germline V gives CDR1 SGHNT, CDR2 YENEEA. Trimming removed 5 bases from V and 5 bases from J, with 15 bases in between. The CDR3 is made up of 14 amino acids. CDR3: CASSRLGQQYGYTF. The CDR3 nucleotides are TGTGCCAGCAGCCGATTAGGACAGCAATATGGCTACACCTTC.

The chain joins TRBV18 to TRBJ2-2; 8 nucleotides line up with TRBD2. CDR3 length: 16 amino acids. J lost 2 bases, V lost 3 bases, and 5 bases had no gene match. Germline V gene lookup returns CDR1 KGHSH and CDR2 LQKENI. The CDR3 DNA sequence: TGTGCCAGCTCACCGTCCAGCGGGGGCAACACCGGGGAGCTGTTTTTT. Translating gives CASSPSSGGNTGELFF. Complete variable domain (other parts from reference TRBV18 and TRBJ2-2): NAGVMQNPRHLVRRRGQEARLRCSPMKGHSHVYWYRQLPEEGLKFMVYLQKENIIDESGMPKERFSAEFPKEGPSILRIQQVVRGDSAAYFCASSPSSGGNTGELFFGEGSRLTVL.